The entry below describes one T cell receptor beta chain. The data are from a study of Ad26.COV2.S vaccination and SARS-CoV-2 variants. TCRdb's table, derived via immunoSEQ multiplex PCR, lists solely in-frame clones and lacks some. The profile shows a few hundred thousand clones, approximately 92% of them singletons. The treatment here: 15 to 20 received Ad26.COV2.S at low or high dose, single or two shots; roughly five received placebo; per-sample allocation not given. At day 63 after the first vaccine or placebo injection, samples were drawn. The TCR comes from a person between 18 and 59 years old who received the Ad26.COV2.S COVID-19 vaccine or a placebo. Sample: peripheral blood, taken in a trial of Ad26.COV2.S vaccine versus placebo.

The CDR3 DNA sequence: TGTGCCAGCAGCCAGGACAGGGTCGACCTCCCAGATACGCAGTATTTT. It is translated as CASSQDRVDLPDTQYF. The chain is built from TRBV9 and TRBJ2-3, with 8 bases matching TRBD1. The germline V gene has CDR1 SGDLS and CDR2 YYNGEE. V gave up 4 bases and J gave up 4 bases; unmatched junction bases: 11. The CDR3 runs to 16 residues.